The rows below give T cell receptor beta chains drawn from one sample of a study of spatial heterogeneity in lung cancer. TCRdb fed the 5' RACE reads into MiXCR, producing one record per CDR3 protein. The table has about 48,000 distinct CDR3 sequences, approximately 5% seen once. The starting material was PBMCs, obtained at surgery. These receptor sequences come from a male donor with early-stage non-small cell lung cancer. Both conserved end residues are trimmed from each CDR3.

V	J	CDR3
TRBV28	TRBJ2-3	ASSFAHPDTQY
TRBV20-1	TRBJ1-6	SARPGRVDSPLH
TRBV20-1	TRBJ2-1	SALGNEQF
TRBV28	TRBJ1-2	ASSPPRLYGYT
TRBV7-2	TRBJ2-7	ASSLTSGFSYEQY
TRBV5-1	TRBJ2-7	ASSSPPGGSSYEQY
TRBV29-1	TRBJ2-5	SGGQGGETQY
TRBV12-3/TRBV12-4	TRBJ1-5	ASSFSGSNQPQH
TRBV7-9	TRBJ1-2	ASSLDRVGGYT
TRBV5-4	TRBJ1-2	ASSFIVGTQGYT
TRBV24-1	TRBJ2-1	ATSDTGTSGINEQF
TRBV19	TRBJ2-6	ASTPSGANVLT
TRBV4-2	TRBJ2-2	ASSLSGGPSAGELF
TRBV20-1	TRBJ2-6	SARDAGTGANVLT
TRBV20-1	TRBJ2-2	SAWTSGSTGELF
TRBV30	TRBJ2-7	AWSPRPKPYEQY
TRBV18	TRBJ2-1	ASSPPPLSGRGAHEQF
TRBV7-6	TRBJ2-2	ASSLGLAGSTGELF
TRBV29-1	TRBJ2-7	SVEVHGRHEQY
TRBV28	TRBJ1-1	ASNVEGPDTEAF
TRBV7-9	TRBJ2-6	ASSSGQLRSGANVLT
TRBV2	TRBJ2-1	AIQTGNYNEQF
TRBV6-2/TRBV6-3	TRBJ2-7	ASSQRERTYEQY
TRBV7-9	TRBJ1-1	ASSLWTNTEAF
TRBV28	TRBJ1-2	ASSLTFAGNYGYT
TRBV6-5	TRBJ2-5	ASSPALAQETQY
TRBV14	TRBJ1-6	ASSSGQGDNSPLH
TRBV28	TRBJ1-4	ASSSGRTNEKLF
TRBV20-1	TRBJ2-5	SARRRRSYQETQY
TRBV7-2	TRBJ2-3	ASSPGLAGGGTQY
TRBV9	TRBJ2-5	ASSSMQGTETQY
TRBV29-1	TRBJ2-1	SISGTSGSSYNEQF
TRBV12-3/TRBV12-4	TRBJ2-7	ASSQTSWSGEQY
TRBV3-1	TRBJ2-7	ASSQGQGHEQY
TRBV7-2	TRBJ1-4	ASSSVGGANEKLF
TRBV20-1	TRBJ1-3	SAPDRLRGNTIY
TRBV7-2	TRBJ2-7	ASSLQTSARQY
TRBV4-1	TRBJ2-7	ASSPIRGDEQY
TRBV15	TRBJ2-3	ATSRRAGGPDTQY
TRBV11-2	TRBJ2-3	ASSPTGNTDTQY
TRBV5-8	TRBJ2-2	ASGWPGELF
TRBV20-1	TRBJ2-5	SARFWEETQY
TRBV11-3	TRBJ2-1	ASSSRDWGSYNEQF
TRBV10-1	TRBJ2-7	ASSPDSGRGYEQY
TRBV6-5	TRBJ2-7	ASRGLTYEQY
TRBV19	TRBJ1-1	AVNRGRGNTEAF
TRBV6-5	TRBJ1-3	ASSYSRGNTIY
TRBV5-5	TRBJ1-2	ASSLEGTPDYGYT